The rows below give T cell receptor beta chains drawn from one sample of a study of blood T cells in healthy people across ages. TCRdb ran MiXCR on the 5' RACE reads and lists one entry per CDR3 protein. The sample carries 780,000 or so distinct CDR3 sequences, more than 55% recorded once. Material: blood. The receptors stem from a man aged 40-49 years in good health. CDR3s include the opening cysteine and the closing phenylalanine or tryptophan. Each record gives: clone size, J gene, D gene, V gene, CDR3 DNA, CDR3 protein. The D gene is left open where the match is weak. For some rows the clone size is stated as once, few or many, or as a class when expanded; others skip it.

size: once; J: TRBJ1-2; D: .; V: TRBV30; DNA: TGTGCCTGGAGTGCGGGAGGAGGCTACACCTTC; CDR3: CAWSAGGGYTF
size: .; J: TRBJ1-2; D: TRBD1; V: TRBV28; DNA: TGTGCCAGCGAGGCTGTGCCGGGACAGGGGAAGACCAACTATGGCTACACCTTC; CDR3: CASEAVPGQGKTNYGYTF
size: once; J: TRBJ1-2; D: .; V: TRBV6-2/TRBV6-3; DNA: TGTGCCAGCAGTTACTCGATCGTGAGCTTAGGACGGAGAAGGGACTATGGCTACACCTTC; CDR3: CASSYSIVSLGRRRDYGYTF
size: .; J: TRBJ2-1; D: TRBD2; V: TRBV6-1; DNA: TGTGCCAGCAACACCTACGGGCCAGGGACTAGCGGGGGCAATGAGCAGTTCTTC; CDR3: CASNTYGPGTSGGNEQFF
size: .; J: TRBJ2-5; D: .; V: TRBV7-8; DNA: TGTGCCAGCAGCTTAGCACTAGTGACGGAGACCCAGTACTTC; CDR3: CASSLALVTETQYF
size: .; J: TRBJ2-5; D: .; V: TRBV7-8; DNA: TGTGCCAGCAGCCCCGACGGGATTCCCCAAGAGACCCAGTACTTC; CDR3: CASSPDGIPQETQYF
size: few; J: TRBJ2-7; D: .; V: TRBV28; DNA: TGTGCCAGCAGACCGCAGGGATGGGAGCAGTACTTC; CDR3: CASRPQGWEQYF
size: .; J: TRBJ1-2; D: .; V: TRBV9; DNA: TGTGCCAGCAGCGTTGGGGGCTTCTATGGCTACACCTTC; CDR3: CASSVGGFYGYTF
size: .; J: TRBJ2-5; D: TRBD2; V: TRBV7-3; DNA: TGTGCCAGCAGCTTAACCGGGACTAGCGGGAGTGAGACCCAGTACTTC; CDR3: CASSLTGTSGSETQYF
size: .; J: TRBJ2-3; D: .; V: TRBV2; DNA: TGTGCCAGCAACGGATTTGACACAGATACGCAGTATTTT; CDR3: CASNGFDTDTQYF
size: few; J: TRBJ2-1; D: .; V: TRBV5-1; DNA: TGCGCCAGCAGCCTATCGGGTCAAAAGTACAATGAGCAGTTCTTC; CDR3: CASSLSGQKYNEQFF
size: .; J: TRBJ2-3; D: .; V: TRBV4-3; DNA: TGCGCCAGCAGCCAAGGGGACCAAACGGATACGCAGTATTTT; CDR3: CASSQGDQTDTQYF
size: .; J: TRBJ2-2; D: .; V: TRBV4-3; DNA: TGCGCCAGCAGCCAAGCGTCTACCTCCACCGGGGAGCTGTTTTTT; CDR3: CASSQASTSTGELFF
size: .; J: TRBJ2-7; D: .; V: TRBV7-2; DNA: TGTGCCAGCAAGGGGATTTCCTCCTACGAGCAGTACTTC; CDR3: CASKGISSYEQYF
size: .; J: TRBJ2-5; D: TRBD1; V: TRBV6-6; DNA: TGTGCCAGCAGGTCGCCAGGGGGTCAAGAGACCCAGTACTTC; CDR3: CASRSPGGQETQYF
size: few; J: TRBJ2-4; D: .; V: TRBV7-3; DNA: TGTGCCAGCAGCCCCTGGGGGGATACCGAAAACATTCAGTACTTC; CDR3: CASSPWGDTENIQYF
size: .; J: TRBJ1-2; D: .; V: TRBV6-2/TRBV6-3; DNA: TGTGCCTGCAGTTACTCGGAGGGGCGCTTCTATGGCTACACCTTC; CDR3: CACSYSEGRFYGYTF
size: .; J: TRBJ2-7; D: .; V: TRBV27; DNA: TGTGCCAGCAGCCCTGACAGAGACTCCTACGAGCAGTACTTC; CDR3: CASSPDRDSYEQYF
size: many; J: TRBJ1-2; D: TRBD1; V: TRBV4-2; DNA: TGTGCCAGCAGCCAAGATGAAGGGGGCAGCTATGGCTACACCTTC; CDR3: CASSQDEGGSYGYTF
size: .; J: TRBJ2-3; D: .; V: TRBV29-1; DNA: TGCAGCGTTGGAACCGGGACTCCAAGCACAGATACGCAGTATTTT; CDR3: CSVGTGTPSTDTQYF